The sequence of this T cell receptor (beta chain) was determined in a study of human T cells and chemical hapten exposure. Each CDR3 protein is one row after TCRdb ran MiXCR on the RACE reads. The table records approximately 81,000 distinct CDR3 sequences, around 8.7% of them present only once. Time point indicated: healthy volunteer bleed at 6 weeks. Total RNA was isolated from whole blood that had not been fractionated. The CDR3 sequence is 16 residues long. Germline CDR1 is LNHDA and CDR2 is SQIVND (reference sequence). The V end lost 2 bases, the J end lost 5 bases, and 17 bases lay between the germline ends.

V usage is TRBV19 and J usage is TRBJ2-3; D is perhaps TRBD1 (6 bases). The material sequenced was whole blood. The sequence came from a male donor in good health. Some clones in this sample may be carry-over from other donors' samples. Here the CDR3 reads CASSISPQGTVDTQYF. The CDR3, as DNA: TGTGCCAGTAGTATATCTCCCCAGGGGACGGTAGATACGCAGTATTTT.